The 22 T cell receptor beta chains in this list originate from one sample, sequenced in a study of cytomegalovirus exposure and HLA in healthy donors. The PCR was carried out with 60 Vbeta primers and 13 Jbeta primers. Repertoires were generated with immunoSEQ multiplex PCR, while TCRdb's copy carries only in-frame clones and drops some. The sample has roughly 33,000 clones, about 80% seen once; the top ten hold under 6.5%. Source material: PBMCs. All receptors come from a male donor in good health and CMV-seronegative.

The rearrangement links TRBV27 to TRBJ2-7, with D possibly matching TRBD1 (6 bases). The length of the CDR3 is 15 residues. The V end was cut by 0 bases, the J end by 0 bases, with 9 bases between. Germline V gene sequence: CDR1 MNHEY, CDR2 SMNVEV (reference sequence). CDR3 loop: CASSLSPGASYEQYF. The CDR3 DNA follows: TGTGCCAGCAGTTTATCCCCAGGGGCCTCCTACGAGCAGTACTTC.

V is TRBV11-2 and J is TRBJ2-5; 12 nucleotides match TRBD2. V lost 5 bases to trimming and J lost 7 bases; unmatched junction nucleotides: 11. This CDR3 is 16 amino acids long. Germline V gives CDR1 SGHAT, CDR2 FQNNGV. The CDR3 sequence: CASSASSGRDRGTQYF. In nucleotides, the CDR3 is TGTGCCAGCAGCGCCTCTAGCGGGAGGGATAGGGGGACCCAGTACTTC.

This rearrangement joins TRBV4-1 to TRBJ2-1; the match to TRBD2 covers 10 bases. The CDR3 contains 16 residues. Germline CDR1 is MGHRA and CDR2 is YSYEKL. J gave up 6 bases and V 3 bases, and 8 bases lay outside the gene matches. The CDR3 region has the DNA TGCGCCAGCAGCCAGGGGGTACTAGCGGGGATCAATGAGCAGTTCTTC. Encoded protein: CASSQGVLAGINEQFF.

The V call is TRBV7-9, the J call TRBJ1-6; TRBD1 is a possible D gene (5 bases). This CDR3 comprises 16 residues. The V and J ends lost 6 bases and 9 bases respectively, with 21 bases between them. Per the germline V gene, CDR1 is SEHNR and CDR2 is FQNEAQ (reference sequence). This CDR3 reads CASSSSGGGLGSPLHF. As DNA, the CDR3 is TGTGCCAGCAGTTCCTCCGGCGGGGGATTAGGTTCACCCCTCCACTTT.

The gene calls are TRBV9 and TRBJ1-1; a possible D gene is TRBD1 (5 bases). V shed 2 bases and J shed 2 bases, with 13 bases lying between them. Germline V gene lookup returns CDR1 SGDLS and CDR2 YYNGEE. The CDR3 sequence is 15 residues long. The chain's CDR3 is CASSVYGGSNTEAFF. In nucleotides, the CDR3 is TGTGCCAGCAGCGTTTACGGGGGGTCCAACACTGAAGCTTTCTTT.

The chain recombines TRBV29-1 with TRBJ2-7; a possible D gene is TRBD2 (6 bases). V dropped 5 bases and J dropped 3 bases, with 17 bases sitting between them. CDR3 length equals 14 residues. Germline V lookup: CDR1 SQVTM, CDR2 ANQGSEA. CDR3 coding DNA: TGCAGCGTTCGGGTCGGGGACTCGCACTACGAGCAGTACTTC. It specifies CSVRVGDSHYEQYF.

In nucleotides, the CDR3 is TGTGCCAGCAGTACCCCGGGACAGCTAGGAGAGACCCAGTACTTC. Its protein is CASSTPGQLGETQYF. The chain is built from TRBV28 and TRBJ2-5, with 7 positions matching TRBD1. The CDR3 is made up of 15 amino acids. The V gene end was trimmed by 5 bases and the J gene end by 4 bases; junction bases not matched to a gene: 10. In germline, CDR1 is MDHEN, CDR2 SYDVKM.

The chain carries TRBV30 and TRBJ1-2; 10 bases align to TRBD1. The junction had 12 bases not matched to a gene; V was cut back by 7 bases and J by 7 bases. CDR1 is GTSNPN and CDR2 is SVGIG in the germline V gene (reference sequence). This CDR3 is 14 amino acids long. Here the CDR3 DNA reads TGTGCCTCAATGACCGGGACAGGGGATACTGGCTACACCTTC. It translates to CASMTGTGDTGYTF.

This chain uses TRBV30 with TRBJ1-1; 8 nucleotides agree with TRBD1. J was trimmed by 5 bases and V by 4 bases; bases with no gene match: 9. CDR3 length equals 14 residues. Germline V gene data show CDR1 as GTSNPN and CDR2 as SVGIG (reference sequence). The CDR3 nucleotides read TGTGCCTGGACTCGACAGGGGAGAGGGACTGAAGCTTTCTTT. Translating gives CAWTRQGRGTEAFF.

The chain combines TRBV29-1 with TRBJ1-1; no firm D call. Deletions cut 2 bases from V and 0 bases from J, with 10 bases between. The germline gives CDR1 SQVTM, CDR2 ANQGSEA. CDR3 length equals 14 residues. For the CDR3, the DNA is TGCAGCGTTGAACCGGGAGACCTGAACACTGAAGCTTTCTTT. Encoded protein: CSVEPGDLNTEAFF.

The chain combines TRBV5-1 with TRBJ2-7, with D maybe TRBD2 (5 bases). The CDR3 loop spans 15 amino acids. The germline V and J ends were trimmed by 0 bases and 2 bases, with 12 bases remaining between them. Germline CDR1 SGHRS, CDR2 YFSETQ. The CDR3 DNA sequence: TGCGCCAGCAGCTTGGCCCCCGGGGTTACCTACGAGCAGTACTTC. It codes for CASSLAPGVTYEQYF.

This clone appeared once. This chain connects TRBV6-1 to TRBJ2-1; tentative D call: TRBD1 (6 bases). V was pared by 4 bases and J by 9 bases, with 16 bases between. Germline V gene lookup returns CDR1 MNHNS and CDR2 SASEGT. This CDR3 comprises 14 residues. The CDR3 DNA sequence: TGTGCCAGCAGTGGGACAGTTCTGGCCAGTGAGCAGTTCTTC. As protein: CASSGTVLASEQFF.

This rearrangement joins TRBV30 to TRBJ2-7; 7 positions match TRBD2. The ends lost 7 bases at V and 2 bases at J; junction bases unmatched: 8. Germline V gives CDR1 GTSNPN, CDR2 SVGIG (reference sequence). The CDR3 has 13 residues. CDR3 amino acids: CASKRDQAYEQYF. Here the CDR3 DNA reads TGTGCCTCCAAGCGGGACCAAGCCTACGAGCAGTACTTC.

The J gene is TRBJ2-2, the V gene TRBV6-1; TRBD2 agrees at 10 bases. Germline values: CDR1 MNHNS, CDR2 SASEGT. CDR3 size: 15 residues. With 2 bases clipped from V and 3 bases from J, the junction kept 0 bases outside the gene matches. Here the CDR3 reads CASSELAGDTGELFF. The CDR3 coding sequence is TGTGCCAGCAGTGAACTAGCGGGAGACACCGGGGAGCTGTTTTTT.

The chain has TRBV6-5 and TRBJ2-3; 9 nucleotides match TRBD2. This CDR3 comprises 14 residues. Germline V gene data show CDR1 as MNHEY and CDR2 as SVGAGI. With V trimmed by 2 bases and J by 6 bases, 3 bases remained unmatched. Here the CDR3 DNA reads TGTGCCAGCAGTTACGGCGGGAGGGGCGATACGCAGTATTTT. Its translation: CASSYGGRGDTQYF.

The chain joins TRBV6-5 to TRBJ2-4, with TRBD1 as a possible D gene (5 bases). V lost 8 bases to trimming and J lost 1 base, with 12 bases between them. Looked up from germline, CDR1 is MNHEY and CDR2 is SVGAGI. CDR3 length equals 14 residues. DNA for the CDR3: TGTGCCAGCCGGGTGGGGCTCGCCAAAAACATTCAGTACTTC. It specifies CASRVGLAKNIQYF.

The chain couples TRBV15 to TRBJ2-2; TRBD1 agrees at 11 bases. This CDR3 contains 14 residues. CDR1 is LNHNV and CDR2 is YYDKDF in the germline V gene (reference sequence). V shed 6 bases, J shed 5 bases, and the junction held 2 bases outside the gene matches. CDR3 protein: CATRGTGGTGELFF. The CDR3 DNA follows: TGTGCCACCAGAGGGACAGGGGGGACCGGGGAGCTGTTTTTT.

V is TRBV19 and J is TRBJ2-5; 12 bases are a match to TRBD2. Trimming removed 0 bases from V and 1 base from J; junction bases left unmatched: 15. From germline, CDR1 is LNHDA and CDR2 SQIVND (reference sequence). This CDR3 has 21 amino acids. The CDR3 nucleotides read TGTGCCAGTAGTATAGATTTCGGGGTCAGGGCTAGCGGGAGGGCCCAAGAGACCCAGTACTTC. It yields the protein CASSIDFGVRASGRAQETQYF. The complete variable domain, with remaining parts taken from reference TRBV19 and TRBJ2-5, reads DGGITQSPKYLFRKEGQNVTLSCEQNLNHDAMYWYRQDPGQGLRLIYYSQIVNDFQKGDIAEGYSVSREKKESFPLTVTSAQKNPTAFYLCASSIDFGVRASGRAQETQYFGPGTRLLVL.

This clone was seen only once. The gene calls are TRBV2 and TRBJ1-6, with 10 bases lining up with TRBD1. The V gene's germline CDR1 is SNHLY and CDR2 FYNNEI. Unmatched junction bases numbered 11, after V lost 10 bases and J lost 5 bases. This CDR3 comprises 16 residues. The CDR3 DNA is TGTGCCACCCTAACGGCCGGGACAGGGGATAATTCACCCCTCCACTTT. This translates into CATLTAGTGDNSPLHF.

The chain links TRBV6-5 to TRBJ2-3, with D possibly matching TRBD1 (5 bases). The V end lost 7 bases, the J end lost 0 bases, and 11 bases lay between the germline ends. Germline lookup yields CDR1 MNHEY and CDR2 SVGAGI. CDR3 size: 14 residues. CDR3 sequence: CASTKGVSTDTQYF. DNA for the CDR3: TGTGCCAGCACCAAAGGGGTTAGCACAGATACGCAGTATTTT.

The V gene is TRBV15, the J gene TRBJ2-5, with 12 nucleotides matching TRBD2. Germline V lookup: CDR1 LNHNV, CDR2 YYDKDF (reference sequence). The CDR3 is 17 residues long. V was pared by 6 bases and J by 4 bases, with 12 bases of the junction left unmatched. The CDR3 DNA reads TGTGCCACCAGAAACCTAGCGGGAGGGCCTTGGGGAGAGACCCAGTACTTC. Translation gives CATRNLAGGPWGETQYF.

The rearrangement links TRBV13 to TRBJ1-2, with D possibly TRBD1 on 6 matching bases. Germline V gene sequence: CDR1 PRHDT, CDR2 FYEKMQ (reference sequence). The CDR3 loop spans 16 amino acids. Trimming left V 4 bases short and J 4 bases short, with 19 bases between. The CDR3 region is CASSSSGELVSYGYTF. The CDR3, as DNA: TGTGCCAGCAGCTCCTCAGGGGAACTAGTCTCCTATGGCTACACCTTC. The full variable domain, rest sourced from reference TRBV13 and TRBJ1-2, is AAGVIQSPRHLIKEKRETATLKCYPIPRHDTVYWYQQGPGQDPQFLISFYEKMQSDKGSIPDRFSAQQFSDYHSELNMSSLELGDSALYFCASSSSGELVSYGYTFGSGTRLTVV.